Listed below are T cell receptor beta chains from one sample, sequenced in a study of response to subunit inactivated influenza vaccine. TCRdb re-called the RT-PCR reads through MiXCR, storing one row per CDR3 protein. The data hold 550,000 to 650,000 distinct CDR3 sequences, with about 10% observed a single time. The sample in question was PBMCs from blood, obtained on the day of vaccination. These TCRs come from a man aged 50-59 years who received an inactivated influenza vaccine. Both conserved end residues are part of each CDR3. A D gene is named only where the DNA matches it firmly. Size tells how often a clone was seen (once, few, many) or the class of an expanded clone, and some rows leave it out.

abundance	v_gene	j_gene	d_gene	CDR3nt	CDR3aa
.	TRBV15	TRBJ2-6	.	TGTGCCACCAGCAGAGAAGTCAACTCTGGGGCCAACGTCCTGACTTTC	CATSREVNSGANVLTF
few	TRBV30	TRBJ1-3	.	TGTGCCTGGAGTTTGTCCTCTGGAAACACCATATATTTT	CAWSLSSGNTIYF
many	TRBV6-5	TRBJ2-5	.	TGTGCCAGCAGTTCCTTATTGGACCAAGAGACCCAGTACTTC	CASSSLLDQETQYF
many	TRBV5-1	TRBJ2-3	TRBD1	TGCGCCAGCAGGAAAGACAGGGCCTTACGCACAGATACGCAGTATTTT	CASRKDRALRTDTQYF
.	TRBV20-1	TRBJ1-6	.	TGCAGTGCTAGAGATATGGGCAGGGCGGATAATTCACCCCTCCACTTT	CSARDMGRADNSPLHF
few	TRBV20-1	TRBJ2-1	.	TGCAGTGCTAGAGGCGGGTTGTCGGGAGAGGAGCAGTTCTTC	CSARGGLSGEEQFF
.	TRBV7-9	TRBJ2-1	TRBD2	TGTGCCAGCAGCCAACCACTAGCGGTACTCAATGAGCAGTTCTTC	CASSQPLAVLNEQFF
.	TRBV7-8	TRBJ2-7	.	TGTGCCAGCAGCTACGGGACGGTGACCTACGAGCAGTACTTC	CASSYGTVTYEQYF
few	TRBV15	TRBJ2-2	.	TGTGCCACCAGCAAATCTGCGGGTCAGGCCGGGGAGCTGTTTTTT	CATSKSAGQAGELFF
.	TRBV5-1	TRBJ2-1	TRBD2	TGCGCCAGCAGCTGGACCGAGAGCGGGGGGGCCTACAATGAGCAGTTCTTC	CASSWTESGGAYNEQFF
.	TRBV5-5	TRBJ2-3	.	TGTGCCAGTGCTTCGGAGGACCCGGGACAAAAGGTTGCGCAGTATTTT	CASASEDPGQKVAQYF
few	TRBV5-1	TRBJ2-1	.	TGCGCCAGCAGCCCGGGGGGCCGGAGCTCCTACAATGAGCAGTTCTTC	CASSPGGRSSYNEQFF
.	TRBV7-9	TRBJ2-1	TRBD2	TGTGCCAGCAATGCGGGAGCCTACAATGAGCAGTTCTTC	CASNAGAYNEQFF
.	TRBV29-1	TRBJ2-3	TRBD1	TGCAGCGTTGGACCGACTTGGACAGGCTCTTTCACAGATACGCAGTATTTT	CSVGPTWTGSFTDTQYF
many	TRBV6-5	TRBJ1-6	.	TGTGCCAGCAGTTACTCCGGTATCTACTCCTATAATTCACCCCTCCACTTT	CASSYSGIYSYNSPLHF
few	TRBV18	TRBJ2-5	.	TGTGCCAGCTCACCAGGGACACGACAAGAGACCCAGTACTTC	CASSPGTRQETQYF
.	TRBV29-1	TRBJ1-2	.	TGCAGCGCCGCGAAAGGGGACGGCTACACCTTC	CSAAKGDGYTF
.	TRBV4-1	TRBJ2-3	.	TGCGCCAGCAGCCAGCATGGGGCCGGGACTGGACTCACAGATACGCAGTATTTT	CASSQHGAGTGLTDTQYF
.	TRBV20-1	TRBJ2-1	.	TGCAGTGCCTTGGGTCTCGGACGATCCAACAACGAGCAGTTCTTC	CSALGLGRSNNEQFF
many	TRBV6-1	TRBJ2-3	.	TGTGCCAGCAGTCCCCCCGGGGGCCGGGATACGCAGTATTTT	CASSPPGGRDTQYF
.	TRBV28	TRBJ2-1	.	TGTGCCAGCAGTTTTTACCGGATGAATGAGCAGTTCTTC	CASSFYRMNEQFF
.	TRBV5-1	TRBJ2-7	TRBD1	TGCGCCAGCACTCCGGGACAGGGAACCTACGAGCAGTACTTC	CASTPGQGTYEQYF
.	TRBV30	TRBJ2-5	.	TGTGCCTGGGGCCGCGGGACGAAAGAGACCCAGTACTTC	CAWGRGTKETQYF
.	TRBV29-1	TRBJ2-7	TRBD1	TGCAGCGCGCGACAGGGTGAGGTTAACGAGCAGTACTTC	CSARQGEVNEQYF
once	TRBV30	TRBJ2-3	.	TGTGCCTGGGTTCGGCAGGGGTTCACGCAGTATTTT	CAWVRQGFTQYF
many	TRBV6-2/TRBV6-3	TRBJ2-1	.	TGTGCCAGCAGTTACTCCCCCCAACAAAGTGACTCCTACAATGAGCAGTTCTTC	CASSYSPQQSDSYNEQFF
few	TRBV29-1	TRBJ2-5	.	TGCAGCGTCCGCCGGGGGTCGGTAAAGACCCAGTACTTC	CSVRRGSVKTQYF
.	TRBV19	TRBJ2-3	.	TGTGCCAGTTTCGTGAACAGACGGAGGGATACGCAGTATTTT	CASFVNRRRDTQYF
few	TRBV4-3	TRBJ2-7	TRBD2	TGCGCCAGCAGCCAATATTCCGGGACTAGCGGGAGCGAGCAGTACTTC	CASSQYSGTSGSEQYF
many	TRBV29-1	TRBJ2-1	TRBD1	TGCAGCGTGCAACGAATTTACTCGGGACAGGGGGGCAATGAGCAGTTCTTC	CSVQRIYSGQGGNEQFF
.	TRBV27	TRBJ2-2	.	TGTGCCAGCAGACTATACACCGGGGAGCTGTTTTTT	CASRLYTGELFF
.	TRBV20-1	TRBJ1-1	TRBD1	TGCAGTGCTAGAACTGTACAGGGGGCTGAAGCTTTCTTT	CSARTVQGAEAFF
.	TRBV28	TRBJ2-2	.	TGTGCCAGCAGCTTTCGTACAGAGAACACCGGGGAGCTGTTTTTT	CASSFRTENTGELFF
.	TRBV6-2/TRBV6-3	TRBJ1-2	.	TGTGCCAGCAGTTCAAGTCTAGGCCCCCATCTCTACACCTTC	CASSSSLGPHLYTF
few	TRBV19	TRBJ2-3	TRBD1	TGTGCCAGTACCAACACAGGGGCGGTTGGAGATACGCAGTATTTT	CASTNTGAVGDTQYF
few	TRBV15	TRBJ2-7	TRBD1	TGTGCCACCAGCAGTGACAGGACAGGGGACTCCTACGAGCAGTACTTC	CATSSDRTGDSYEQYF
.	TRBV12-3/TRBV12-4	TRBJ2-5	.	TGTGCCAGCAGTTTTACAGACCAAGAAGCCCAGTACTTC	CASSFTDQEAQYF
few	TRBV6-2/TRBV6-3	TRBJ2-1	.	TGTGCCAGCAGTGTTCGGGGGATCTCCTACAATGAGCAGTTCTTC	CASSVRGISYNEQFF
.	TRBV7-2	TRBJ2-7	TRBD1	TGTGCCAGCAGCTTAGGCGGGACAGGAGAGCAGTACTTC	CASSLGGTGEQYF
.	TRBV5-1	TRBJ2-5	TRBD2	TGCGCCAGCAGCATTGCACGGGGGGAGGAAGAGACCCAGTACTTC	CASSIARGEEETQYF
few	TRBV20-1	TRBJ2-4	.	TGCAGTGCTCCTACCCATGGGGCGCACAAAAACATTCAGTACTTC	CSAPTHGAHKNIQYF
.	TRBV3-1	TRBJ1-5	TRBD1	TGTGCCAGCAGCCAAAATGACAGGGGAATCCAGCATTTT	CASSQNDRGIQHF
many	TRBV29-1	TRBJ1-3	TRBD1	TGCAGCGTTGATGGTCAGGGGGGCTCTGGAAACACCATATATTTT	CSVDGQGGSGNTIYF
many	TRBV10-2	TRBJ2-1	TRBD2	TGCGCCAGCAGTGCCCGGACTAGCGGGAGTGAGCAGTTCTTC	CASSARTSGSEQFF
.	TRBV29-1	TRBJ2-2	TRBD2	TGCTGCGGGGGGATGAACACCGGGGAGCTGTTTTTT	CCGGMNTGELFF
few	TRBV7-2	TRBJ1-5	.	TGTGCCAGCAGCACTCAGGGTTGGCAGCCCCAGCATTTT	CASSTQGWQPQHF
.	TRBV30	TRBJ2-3	.	TGTGCCTGGGAGGTGACGGGGGTTGGAGATACGCAGTATTTT	CAWEVTGVGDTQYF
few	TRBV6-5	TRBJ1-1	.	TGTGCCAGCAGTTATCCGAGCATGGGCGGGAACACTGAAGCTTTCTTT	CASSYPSMGGNTEAFF
.	TRBV12-3/TRBV12-4	TRBJ2-7	TRBD2	TGTGCCAGCAGTTTAGCTAGCGGGGGGTCACCATCCTACGAGCAGTACTTC	CASSLASGGSPSYEQYF
few	TRBV4-3	TRBJ2-1	.	TGCGCCAGCAGCCAAGAGTTGGCTTTGACTTGGCATGAGCAGTTCTTC	CASSQELALTWHEQFF
few	TRBV7-9	TRBJ1-1	.	TGTGCCAGCAGCTTTATGACGGACAGACCCATGAACACTGAAGCTTTCTTT	CASSFMTDRPMNTEAFF
.	TRBV18	TRBJ1-1	.	TGTGCCAGCTCACCAGCGGTCGAAGGGTCAGCTTTCTTT	CASSPAVEGSAFF
.	TRBV3-1	TRBJ2-3	TRBD2	TGTGCCAGCAGCCAGGCTAGCGGGGGAGATACGCAGTATTTT	CASSQASGGDTQYF
.	TRBV2	TRBJ2-3	.	TGTGCCAGCGTGGGGGTTAGCACAGATACGCAGTATTTT	CASVGVSTDTQYF
.	TRBV3-1	TRBJ1-2	TRBD1	TGTGCCAGCAGCCAAGATTCGTTGGCGTCAGGGGGTTTCTATGGCTACACTTTC	CASSQDSLASGGFYGYTF
few	TRBV27	TRBJ2-5	.	TGTGCCAGCAGTCCAGACGGGACCATCGCGTCCCAGTACTTC	CASSPDGTIASQYF
few	TRBV20-1	TRBJ2-7	TRBD1	TGCAGTGCTCCACGGGACAGTACCTACGAGCAGTACTTC	CSAPRDSTYEQYF